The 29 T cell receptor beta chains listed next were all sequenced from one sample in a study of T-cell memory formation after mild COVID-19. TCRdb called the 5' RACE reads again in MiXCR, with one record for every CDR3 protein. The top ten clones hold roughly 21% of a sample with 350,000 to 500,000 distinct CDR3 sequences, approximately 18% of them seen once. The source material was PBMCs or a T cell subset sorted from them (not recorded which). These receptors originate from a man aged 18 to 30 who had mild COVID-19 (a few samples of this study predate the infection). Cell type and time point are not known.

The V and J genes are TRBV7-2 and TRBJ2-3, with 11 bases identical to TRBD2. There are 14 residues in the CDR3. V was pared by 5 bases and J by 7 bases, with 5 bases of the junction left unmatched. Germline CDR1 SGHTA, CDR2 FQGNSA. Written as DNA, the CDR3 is TGTGCCAGCAGCCAGACTAGCGGGGAGAATACGCAGTATTTT. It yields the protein CASSQTSGENTQYF. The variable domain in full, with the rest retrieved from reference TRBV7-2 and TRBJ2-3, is GAGVSQSPSNKVTEKGKDVELRCDPISGHTALYWYRQSLGQGLEFLIYFQGNSAPDKSGLPSDRFSAERTGGSVSTLTIQRTQQEDSAVYLCASSQTSGENTQYFGPGTRLTVL.

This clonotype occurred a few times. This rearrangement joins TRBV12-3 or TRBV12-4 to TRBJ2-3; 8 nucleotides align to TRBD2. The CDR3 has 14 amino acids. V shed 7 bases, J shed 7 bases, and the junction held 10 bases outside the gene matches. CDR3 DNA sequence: TGTGCCAGCACCGGGGGCGGGGGGTTAAATACGCAGTATTTT. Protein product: CASTGGGGLNTQYF.

This chain's CDR3 is CASRPLGQQSYEQYF. CDR3 bases: TGTGCCAGCAGACCACTGGGACAGCAATCCTACGAGCAGTACTTC. The genes are TRBV6-1 and TRBJ2-7; 7 nucleotides line up with TRBD1. Germline V gene data show CDR1 as MNHNS and CDR2 as SASEGT. J lost 1 base, V lost 6 bases, and 9 bases had no gene match. This CDR3 region has 15 residues.

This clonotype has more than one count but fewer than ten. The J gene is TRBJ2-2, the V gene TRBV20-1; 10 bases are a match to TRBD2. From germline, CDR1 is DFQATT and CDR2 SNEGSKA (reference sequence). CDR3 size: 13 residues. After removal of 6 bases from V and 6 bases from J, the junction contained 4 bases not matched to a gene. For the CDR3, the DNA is TGCAGTGCCCCAGGACTAGCGGCCGGGGAGCTGTTTTTT. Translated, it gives CSAPGLAAGELFF.

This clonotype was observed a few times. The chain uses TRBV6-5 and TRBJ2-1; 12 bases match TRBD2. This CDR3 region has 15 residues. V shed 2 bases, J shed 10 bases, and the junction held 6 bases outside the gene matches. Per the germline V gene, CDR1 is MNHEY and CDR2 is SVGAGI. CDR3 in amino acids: CASSYLAGGPREQFF. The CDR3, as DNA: TGTGCCAGCAGTTACCTAGCGGGGGGGCCTAGAGAGCAGTTCTTC.

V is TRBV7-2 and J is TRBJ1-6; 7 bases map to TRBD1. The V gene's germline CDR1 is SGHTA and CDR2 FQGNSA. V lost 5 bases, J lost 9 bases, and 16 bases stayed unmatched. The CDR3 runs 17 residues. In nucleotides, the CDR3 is TGTGCCAGCAGCATAAGGGGGCACAGGGAAGGGGGTTCACCCCTCCACTTT. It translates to CASSIRGHREGGSPLHF.

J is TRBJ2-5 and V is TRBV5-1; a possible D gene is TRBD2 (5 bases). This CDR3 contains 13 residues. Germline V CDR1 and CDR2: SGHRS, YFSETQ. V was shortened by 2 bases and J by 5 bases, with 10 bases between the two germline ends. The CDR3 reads CASSFRGPETQYF. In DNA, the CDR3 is TGCGCCAGCAGCTTTCGAGGGCCGGAGACCCAGTACTTC.

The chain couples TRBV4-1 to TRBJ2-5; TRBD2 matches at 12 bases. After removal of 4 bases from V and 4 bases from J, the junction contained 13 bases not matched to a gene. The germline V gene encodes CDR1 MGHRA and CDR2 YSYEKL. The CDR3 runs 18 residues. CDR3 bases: TGCGCCAGCAGCCCAGGACTAGCGGGGCCAAGTTTTCGAGAGACCCAGTACTTC. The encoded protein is CASSPGLAGPSFRETQYF.

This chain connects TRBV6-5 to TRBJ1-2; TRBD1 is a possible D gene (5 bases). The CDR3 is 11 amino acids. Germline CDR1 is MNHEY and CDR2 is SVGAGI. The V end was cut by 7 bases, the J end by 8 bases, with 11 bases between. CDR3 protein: CASTQGKGYTF. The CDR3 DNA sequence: TGTGCCAGCACCCAGGGAAAGGGCTACACCTTC.

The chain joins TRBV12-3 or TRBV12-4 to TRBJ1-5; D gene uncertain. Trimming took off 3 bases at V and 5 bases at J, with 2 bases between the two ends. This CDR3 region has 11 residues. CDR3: CASSLYQPQHF. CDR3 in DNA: TGTGCCAGCAGTTTGTATCAGCCCCAGCATTTT.

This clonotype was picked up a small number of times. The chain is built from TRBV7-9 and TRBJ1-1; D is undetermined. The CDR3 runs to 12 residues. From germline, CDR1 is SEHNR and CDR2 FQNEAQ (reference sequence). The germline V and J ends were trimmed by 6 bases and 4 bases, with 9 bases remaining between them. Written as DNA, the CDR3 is TGTGCCAGCAGTGAGGAGGGCACTGAAGCTTTCTTT. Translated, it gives CASSEEGTEAFF.

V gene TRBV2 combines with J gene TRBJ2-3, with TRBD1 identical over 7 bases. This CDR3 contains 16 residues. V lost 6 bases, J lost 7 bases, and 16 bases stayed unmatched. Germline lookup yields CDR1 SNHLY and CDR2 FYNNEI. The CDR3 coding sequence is TGTGCCAGCAGCAACAATCCGACAGGGCATGAAAATACGCAGTATTTT. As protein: CASSNNPTGHENTQYF.

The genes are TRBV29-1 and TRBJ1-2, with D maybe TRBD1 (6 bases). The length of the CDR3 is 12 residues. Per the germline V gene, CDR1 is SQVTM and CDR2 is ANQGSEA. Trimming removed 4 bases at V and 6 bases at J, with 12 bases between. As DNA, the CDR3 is TGCAGCGTTGGGGACACCTATAATGGCTACACCTTC. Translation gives CSVGDTYNGYTF.

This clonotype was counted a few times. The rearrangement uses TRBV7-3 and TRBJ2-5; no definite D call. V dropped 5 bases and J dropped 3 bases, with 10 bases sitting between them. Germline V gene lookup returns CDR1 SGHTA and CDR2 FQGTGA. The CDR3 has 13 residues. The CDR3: CASSTTDEETQYF. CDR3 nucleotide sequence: TGTGCCAGCAGCACGACTGATGAAGAGACCCAGTACTTC.

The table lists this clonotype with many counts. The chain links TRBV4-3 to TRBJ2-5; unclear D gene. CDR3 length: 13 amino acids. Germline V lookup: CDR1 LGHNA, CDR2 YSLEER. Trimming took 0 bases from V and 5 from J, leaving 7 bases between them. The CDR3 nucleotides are TGCGCCAGCAGCCAAGATATTAGGGAGACCCAGTACTTC. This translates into CASSQDIRETQYF.

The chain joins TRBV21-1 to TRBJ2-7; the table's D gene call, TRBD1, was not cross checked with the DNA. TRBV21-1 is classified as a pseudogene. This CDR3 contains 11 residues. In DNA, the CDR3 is TGTGCCAGCACCCGGATCTACGAGCAGTACGTC. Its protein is CASTRIYEQYV.

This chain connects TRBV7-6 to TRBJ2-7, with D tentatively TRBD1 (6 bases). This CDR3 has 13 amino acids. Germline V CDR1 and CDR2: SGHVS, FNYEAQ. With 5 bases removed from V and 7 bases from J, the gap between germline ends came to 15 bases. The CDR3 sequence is CASSKTGFGEQYV. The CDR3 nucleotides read TGTGCCAGCAGCAAGACAGGTTTTGGGGAGCAGTACGTC.

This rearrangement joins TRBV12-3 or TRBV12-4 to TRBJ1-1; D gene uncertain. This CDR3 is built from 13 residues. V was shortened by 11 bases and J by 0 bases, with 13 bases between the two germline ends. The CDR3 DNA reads TGTGCCGGGGAGAGGGAGATGAACACTGAAGCTTTCTTT. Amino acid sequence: CAGEREMNTEAFF.

The CDR3 DNA follows: TGTGCCAGTAGTGGCCGTTCCTGGGACACCCAAGCTTTCTTT. This encodes CASSGRSWDTQAFF. The rearrangement links TRBV19 to TRBJ1-1, with a possible D match to TRBD1 (6 bases). The CDR3 loop spans 14 amino acids. V shed 5 bases and J shed 9 bases, with 19 bases lying between them. The V gene's germline CDR1 is LNHDA and CDR2 SQIVND (reference sequence).

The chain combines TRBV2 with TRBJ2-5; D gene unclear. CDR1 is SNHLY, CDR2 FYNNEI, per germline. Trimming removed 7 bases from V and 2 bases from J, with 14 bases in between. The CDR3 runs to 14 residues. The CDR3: CASNGNGRQETQYF. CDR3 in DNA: TGTGCCAGCAATGGGAACGGTCGACAAGAGACCCAGTACTTC.

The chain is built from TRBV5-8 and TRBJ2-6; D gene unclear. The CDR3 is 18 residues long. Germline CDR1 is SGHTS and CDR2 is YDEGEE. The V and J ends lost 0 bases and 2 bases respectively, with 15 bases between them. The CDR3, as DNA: TGTGCCAGCAGCTTGGAAGTTGGGCCCAGAACTGGGGCCAACGTCCTGACTTTC. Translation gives CASSLEVGPRTGANVLTF. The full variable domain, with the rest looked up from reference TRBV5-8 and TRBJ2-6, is EAGVTQSPTHLIKTRGQQATLRCSPISGHTSVYWYQQALGLGLQFLLWYDEGEERNRGNFPPRFSGRQFPNYSSELNVNALELEDSALYLCASSLEVGPRTGANVLTFGAGSRLTVL.

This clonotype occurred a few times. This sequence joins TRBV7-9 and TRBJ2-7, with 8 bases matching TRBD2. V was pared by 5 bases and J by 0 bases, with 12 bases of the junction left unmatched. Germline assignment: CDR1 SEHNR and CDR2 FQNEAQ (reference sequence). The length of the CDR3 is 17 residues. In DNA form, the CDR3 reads TGTGCCAGCAGCAGCGGGGGCCCCACATTGAGCTCCTACGAGCAGTACTTC. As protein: CASSSGGPTLSSYEQYF. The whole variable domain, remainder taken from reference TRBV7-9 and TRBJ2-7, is DTGVSQNPRHKITKRGQNVTFRCDPISEHNRLYWYRQTLGQGPEFLTYFQNEAQLEKSRLLSDRFSAERPKGSFSTLEIQRTEQGDSAMYLCASSSGGPTLSSYEQYFGPGTRLTVT.

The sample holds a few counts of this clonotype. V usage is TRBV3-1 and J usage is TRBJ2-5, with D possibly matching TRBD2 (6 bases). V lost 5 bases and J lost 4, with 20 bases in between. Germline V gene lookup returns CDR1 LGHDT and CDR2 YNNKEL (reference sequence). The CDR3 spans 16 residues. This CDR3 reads CASSFWRGPPGETQYF. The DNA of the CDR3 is TGTGCCAGCAGCTTTTGGAGGGGACCGCCAGGAGAGACCCAGTACTTC.

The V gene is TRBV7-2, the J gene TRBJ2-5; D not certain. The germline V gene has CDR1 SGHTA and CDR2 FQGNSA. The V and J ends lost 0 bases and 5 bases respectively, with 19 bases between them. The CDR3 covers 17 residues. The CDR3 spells CASSLASLGASSETQYF. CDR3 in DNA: TGTGCCAGCAGCTTAGCTAGCCTCGGTGCCAGCTCGGAGACCCAGTACTTC.

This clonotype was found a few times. CDR3: CASSSDQTYEQYV. The CDR3 DNA follows: TGTGCCAGCAGCTCCGACCAAACCTACGAGCAGTACGTC. The chain is built from TRBV7-9 and TRBJ2-7; D gene ambiguous. V lost 4 bases and J 2 bases, leaving 9 bases between the germline ends. CDR3 length equals 13 residues. Looked up from germline, CDR1 is SEHNR and CDR2 is FQNEAQ (reference sequence).

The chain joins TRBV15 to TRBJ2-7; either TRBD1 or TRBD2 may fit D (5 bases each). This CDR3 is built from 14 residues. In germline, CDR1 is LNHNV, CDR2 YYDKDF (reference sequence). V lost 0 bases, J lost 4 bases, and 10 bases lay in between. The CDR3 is CATSREGTIYEQYF. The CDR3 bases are TGTGCCACCAGCAGAGAAGGGACGATTTACGAGCAGTACTTC.

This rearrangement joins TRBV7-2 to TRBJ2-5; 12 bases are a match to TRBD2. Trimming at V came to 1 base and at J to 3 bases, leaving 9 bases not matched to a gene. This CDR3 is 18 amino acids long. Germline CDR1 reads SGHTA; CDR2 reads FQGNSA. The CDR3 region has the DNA TGTGCCAGCAGCTTAGGATTGGCTAGCGGGGGGGCGGAAGAGACCCAGTACTTC. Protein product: CASSLGLASGGAEETQYF.

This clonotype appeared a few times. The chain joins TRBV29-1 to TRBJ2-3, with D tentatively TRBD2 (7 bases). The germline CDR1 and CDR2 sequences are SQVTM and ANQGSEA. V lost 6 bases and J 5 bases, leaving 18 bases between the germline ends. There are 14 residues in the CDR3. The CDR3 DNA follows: TGCAGCGTGGCTACAGGGAGGGATGGAGATACGCAGTATTTT. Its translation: CSVATGRDGDTQYF.

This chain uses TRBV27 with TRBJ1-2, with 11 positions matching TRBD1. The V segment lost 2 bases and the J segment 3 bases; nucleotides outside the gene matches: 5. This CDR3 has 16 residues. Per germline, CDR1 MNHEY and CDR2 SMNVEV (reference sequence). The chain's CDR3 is CASSLEGTGGYYGYTF. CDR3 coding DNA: TGTGCCAGCAGTTTAGAAGGGACAGGGGGATACTATGGCTACACCTTC.